The clone carrying this T cell receptor (beta chain) was detected only a few times. The germline V and J ends were trimmed by 4 bases and 4 bases, with 19 bases remaining between them. Germline assignment: CDR1 LGHNA and CDR2 YSLEER. The CDR3 consists of 16 residues. This sample is part of a study of human T cells and chemical hapten exposure. The overall study: Patch tests put 0.01% DPC on the upper back, and the results were checked at 6 days.

Via MiXCR, TCRdb re-called the RACE reads, giving one row per CDR3 protein. The data hold fewer than 150,000 distinct CDR3 sequences, with about an eighth observed a single time. Noted time point: patch test 2, 6 weeks after DPC sensitization. Regarding treatment: therapeutic diphenylcyclopropenone sensitization with weekly scalp DPC. This sequence joins TRBV4-3 and TRBJ1-2; a possible D gene is TRBD1 (5 bases). Material: whole blood, obtained in connection with sensitization to the hapten diphenylcyclopropenone (DPC). This TCR derives from a woman aged 50 to 65 with alopecia areata. Some clones in this sample may be carry-over from other donors' samples. CDR3 DNA: TGCGCCAGCAGCCGCCAATACGGGGACGGTCTCTATGGCTACACCTTC. Its protein is CASSRQYGDGLYGYTF.